These 11 T cell receptor beta chains were all obtained from the same sample, sequenced in a study of T cell repertoires in cytomegalovirus infection. No antigen has been assigned to these receptors. TCRdb used MiXCR to reprocess the reads, holding one entry per CDR3 protein. Counted here are 700,000 to 850,000 distinct CDR3 sequences, approximately 30% occurring once; the ten biggest clones make up around 12%. This specimen was cultured CD8+ T cells from PBMCs, taken from culture after CMV antigen stimulation. The receptors were sampled from a human donor in good health (CMV status not recorded). Some clones in this sample may be carry-over from other donors' samples.

The chain couples TRBV20-1 to TRBJ2-1; D may match TRBD1 or TRBD2 (6 bases each). Trimming stripped 2 bases from V and 10 bases from J, with 21 bases between. Germline CDR1 is DFQATT and CDR2 is SNEGSKA (reference sequence). This CDR3 spans 15 amino acids. CDR3 in amino acids: CSARHPGGPVSEQFF. The CDR3 DNA follows: TGCAGTGCTAGACATCCCGGGGGCCCCGTATCGGAGCAGTTCTTC.

The V call is TRBV5-6, the J call TRBJ1-5; tentative D call: TRBD1 (6 bases). V was shortened by 0 bases and J by 6 bases, with 10 bases between the two germline ends. Germline CDR1 is SGHDT and CDR2 is YYEEEE. The CDR3 loop spans 14 amino acids. Written as DNA, the CDR3 is TGTGCCAGCAGCTTGGGGACAGTCAGTCAGCCCCAGCATTTT. It translates to CASSLGTVSQPQHF.

This clonotype has a handful of counts. The CDR3 DNA is TGTGCCAGCGCCCAACAGAATACGCAGTATTTT. It encodes CASAQQNTQYF. The chain carries TRBV7-9 and TRBJ2-3; no definite D call. Trimming pared 8 bases from V and 7 bases from J, leaving 10 bases between. In germline, CDR1 is SEHNR, CDR2 FQNEAQ (reference sequence). The length of the CDR3 is 11 residues.

V is TRBV2 and J is TRBJ1-1; tentatively, D is TRBD1 (5 bases). The germline gives CDR1 SNHLY, CDR2 FYNNEI. Trimming left V 1 base short and J 0 bases short, with 12 bases between. The CDR3 is 16 residues long. The CDR3 nucleotides are TGTGCCAGCAGTGAAGGCCCTGGGACGGTGAACACTGAAGCTTTCTTT. This gives the protein CASSEGPGTVNTEAFF.

This clonotype has at least ten counts. The rearrangement uses TRBV7-9 and TRBJ1-2; the match to TRBD1 covers 9 bases. The germline V gene has CDR1 SEHNR and CDR2 FQNEAQ (reference sequence). The junction had 8 bases not matched to a gene; V was cut back by 5 bases and J by 7 bases. The CDR3 length is 14 residues. This CDR3 reads CASSPGQGFGGYTF. The CDR3 bases are TGTGCCAGCAGCCCAGGACAGGGGTTCGGTGGCTACACCTTC. The full variable domain, with the rest looked up from reference TRBV7-9 and TRBJ1-2, is DTGVSQNPRHKITKRGQNVTFRCDPISEHNRLYWYRQTLGQGPEFLTYFQNEAQLEKSRLLSDRFSAERPKGSFSTLEIQRTEQGDSAMYLCASSPGQGFGGYTFGSGTRLTVV.

The chain couples TRBV12-5 to TRBJ2-7; D possibly matches TRBD1 or TRBD2 (5 bases each). Trimming shortened V by 5 bases and J by 0 bases, and 8 bases separated the two germline ends. The germline gives CDR1 LGHNT, CDR2 FRNRAP. The length of the CDR3 is 13 residues. Written as DNA, the CDR3 is TGTGCTAGTGGTATTGGGACCTCCTACGAGCAGTACTTC. Encoded protein: CASGIGTSYEQYF.

This clonotype was observed a few times. Mismatch with germline at one junction end may stem from a read error. The genes are TRBV29-1 and TRBJ1-2, with 8 bases that match TRBD1. The CDR3 sequence is 15 residues long. The germline V gene has CDR1 SQVTM and CDR2 ANQGSEA. As DNA, the CDR3 is TGTAGCGTTGAAGTTGGCAGGGGGCGATTCTATGGCTACACCTTC. Translated, it gives CSVEVGRGRFYGYTF.

The chain has TRBV12-3 or TRBV12-4 and TRBJ2-1, with unresolved D. This CDR3 has 16 amino acids. V was trimmed by 6 bases and J by 1 base, leaving 16 bases between them. CDR3 region: CASSSVGLGSYNEQFF. The CDR3 DNA reads as TGTGCCAGCAGCTCGGTAGGCTTAGGGTCCTACAATGAGCAGTTCTTC.

This chain connects TRBV6-2 or TRBV6-3 to TRBJ2-7; the match to TRBD1 covers 9 bases. V gave up 5 bases and J gave up 3 bases; unmatched junction bases: 5. Per the germline V gene, CDR1 is MNHEY and CDR2 is SVGEGT. CDR3 length: 14 residues. The CDR3 DNA is TGTGCCAGCAGTGGACAGGGGTGGCTCTACGAGCAGTACGTC. Translation: CASSGQGWLYEQYV.

In its sample, this clonotype was seen many times. J is TRBJ2-3 and V is TRBV28; possible D gene TRBD2, 5 bases. The V end lost 3 bases, the J end lost 1 base, and 26 bases lay between the germline ends. This CDR3 contains 20 residues. The germline V gene encodes CDR1 MDHEN and CDR2 SYDVKM. CDR3 sequence (DNA): TGTGCCAGCAGTTTCTCCCGGTCAGAGGGTTGGGGAGAATGCACAGATACGCAGTATTTT. It yields the protein CASSFSRSEGWGECTDTQYF.

The chain recombines TRBV6-1 with TRBJ2-7, with D maybe TRBD2 (5 bases). Looked up from germline, CDR1 is MNHNS and CDR2 is SASEGT. The CDR3 length is 13 residues. The ends were cut back, 6 bases at V and 6 bases at J, with 15 bases in the middle. In DNA, the CDR3 is TGTGCCAGCAGCCCTCTCCGGGGTGGCGAGCAGTACGTC. Encoded protein: CASSPLRGGEQYV.